Following are 6 T cell receptor beta chains from one sample sequenced in a study of cytotoxic CD8 clonotypes in ibrutinib-treated CLL. The repertoire was sequenced with immunoSEQ multiplex PCR; TCRdb's copy has only in-frame clones and lacks some. This sample carries around 310,000 clones, just under 80% of them seen once, and the ten largest clones take roughly 6.3%. The material was PBMCs, obtained before ibrutinib treatment. These receptors were collected from a human donor with chronic lymphocytic leukemia.

The genes are TRBV25-1 and TRBJ1-2, with D perhaps TRBD1 (6 bases). Germline loops: CDR1 MGHDK, CDR2 SYGVNS. V was cut by 2 bases and J by 2 bases, with 12 bases left in between. CDR3 size: 15 residues. CDR3 DNA sequence: TGTGCCAGCAGTGAAACTCCGCAGGGGAACTATGGCTACACCTTC. This gives the protein CASSETPQGNYGYTF.

The chain recombines TRBV11-2 with TRBJ1-4; D is undetermined. Deletions cut 7 bases from V and 8 bases from J, with 11 bases between. The germline CDR1 and CDR2 sequences are SGHAT and FQNNGV. The CDR3 loop spans 12 amino acids. The CDR3 is CASKSGREKLFF. CDR3 bases: TGTGCCAGCAAGAGCGGGCGGGAAAAACTGTTTTTT.

The gene calls are TRBV6-9 and TRBJ2-1; D is uncertain. This CDR3 is built from 14 residues. The V gene's germline CDR1 is MNHGY and CDR2 SVAAGI. V was clipped by 2 bases and J by 5 bases, with 10 bases between them. In DNA, the CDR3 is TGTGCCAGCAGTTATCAGTCTACTAACAATGAGCAGTTCTTC. Translating it yields CASSYQSTNNEQFF.

The chain uses TRBV15 and TRBJ2-3; D gene unclear. The CDR3 contains 11 residues. The germline gives CDR1 LNHNV, CDR2 YYDKDF (reference sequence). Between the trimmed V and J ends, which lost 8 bases and 1 base, there was a span of 4 bases. CDR3 in DNA: TGTGCCACCGGAGGCACAGATACGCAGTATTTT. This translates into CATGGTDTQYF.

This clone was counted once. V is TRBV7-2 and J is TRBJ2-5; D remains ambiguous. Trimming took 5 bases from V and 0 from J, leaving 13 bases between them. CDR1 is SGHTA, CDR2 FQGNSA, per germline. The CDR3 contains 15 residues. CDR3 DNA: TGTGCCAGCAGCCCTAACGGCCAGTACCAAGAGACCCAGTACTTC. Its protein is CASSPNGQYQETQYF.

The CDR3 sequence is CASSFFHYNQPQHF. Here the CDR3 DNA reads TGTGCCAGCAGCTTTTTCCACTACAATCAGCCCCAGCATTTT. This sequence joins TRBV5-6 and TRBJ1-5; no clear D gene. This CDR3 has 14 amino acids. The germline V and J ends were trimmed by 2 bases and 3 bases, with 9 bases remaining between them. Germline V lookup: CDR1 SGHDT, CDR2 YYEEEE.